The clone carrying this T cell receptor beta chain has at least ten counts. TCRdb called the 5' RACE reads again in MiXCR, with one record for every CDR3 protein. The sample has approximately 140,000 distinct CDR3 sequences; 3% to 4% are singletons. Germline CDR1 is KGHDR and CDR2 is SFDVKD. Losses at the gene ends were 5 bases for V and 5 bases for J; bases not matched to a gene: 3. There are 13 residues in the CDR3. This sample is part of a study of identical twins. The chain recombines TRBV24-1 with TRBJ2-5; 8 bases are shared with TRBD1. The specimen sequenced was memory T cells sorted from blood. The sequence was collected from a man younger than 35 in good health. The CDR3 DNA follows: TGTGCCACCAGTGCAGGGGGCTTGGAGACCCAGTACTTC. Its translation is CATSAGGLETQYF.